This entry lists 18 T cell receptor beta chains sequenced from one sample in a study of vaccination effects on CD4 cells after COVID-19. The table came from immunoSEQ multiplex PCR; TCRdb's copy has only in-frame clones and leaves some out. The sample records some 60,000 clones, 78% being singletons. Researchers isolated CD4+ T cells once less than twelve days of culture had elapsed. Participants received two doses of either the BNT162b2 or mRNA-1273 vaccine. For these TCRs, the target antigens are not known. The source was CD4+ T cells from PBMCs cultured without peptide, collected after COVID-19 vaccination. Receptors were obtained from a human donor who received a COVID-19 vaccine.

The CDR3 loop reads CASSWRGQGVDTQYF. In DNA, the CDR3 is TGTGCCAGCAGCTGGAGGGGACAGGGTGTAGATACGCAGTATTTT. The gene calls are TRBV11-2 and TRBJ2-3, with 9 nucleotides matching TRBD1. The CDR3 spans 15 residues. Germline V gene lookup returns CDR1 SGHAT and CDR2 FQNNGV. The V and J ends lost 4 bases and 5 bases, in that order; junction bases with no gene match: 7.

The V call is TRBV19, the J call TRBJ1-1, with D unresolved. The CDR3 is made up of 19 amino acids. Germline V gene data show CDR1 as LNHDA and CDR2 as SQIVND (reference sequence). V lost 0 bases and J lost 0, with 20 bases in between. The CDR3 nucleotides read TGTGCCAGTAGTATAGATCGTGAGGCCGCCCGGGCGTTGAACACTGAAGCTTTCTTT. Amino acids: CASSIDREAARALNTEAFF.

CDR3: CAPPGRDFYGYTF. In DNA, the CDR3 is TGTGCCCCACCCGGGCGCGATTTCTATGGCTACACCTTC. J is TRBJ1-2 and V is TRBV6-7; the D is unclear. TRBV6-7 is reported as an ORF; its role is uncertain. The V end lost 11 bases, the J end lost 4 bases, and 17 bases lay between the germline ends. The CDR3 is 13 amino acids.

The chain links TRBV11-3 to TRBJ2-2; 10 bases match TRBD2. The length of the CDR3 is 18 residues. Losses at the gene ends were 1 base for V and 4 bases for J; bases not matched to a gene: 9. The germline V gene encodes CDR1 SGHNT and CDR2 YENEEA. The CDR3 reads CASSLGPGLAEGTGELFF. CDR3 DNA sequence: TGTGCCAGCAGCTTAGGCCCCGGACTAGCGGAGGGCACCGGGGAGCTGTTTTTT.

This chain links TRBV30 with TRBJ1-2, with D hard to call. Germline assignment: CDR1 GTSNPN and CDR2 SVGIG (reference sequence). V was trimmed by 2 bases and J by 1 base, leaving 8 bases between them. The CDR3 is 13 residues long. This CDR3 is CAWSSQDNYGYTF. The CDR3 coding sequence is TGTGCCTGGAGTTCTCAGGATAACTATGGCTACACCTTC.

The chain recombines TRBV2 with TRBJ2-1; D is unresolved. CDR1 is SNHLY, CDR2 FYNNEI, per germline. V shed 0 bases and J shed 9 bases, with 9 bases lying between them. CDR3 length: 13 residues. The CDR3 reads CASSEALAGEQFF. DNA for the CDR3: TGTGCCAGCAGTGAAGCGTTGGCTGGTGAGCAGTTCTTC.

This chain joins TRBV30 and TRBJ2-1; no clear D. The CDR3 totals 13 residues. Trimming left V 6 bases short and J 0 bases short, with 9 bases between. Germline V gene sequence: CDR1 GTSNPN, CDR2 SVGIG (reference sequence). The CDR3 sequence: CACTASSYNEQFF. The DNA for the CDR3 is TGTGCCTGTACGGCGAGCTCCTACAATGAGCAGTTCTTC.

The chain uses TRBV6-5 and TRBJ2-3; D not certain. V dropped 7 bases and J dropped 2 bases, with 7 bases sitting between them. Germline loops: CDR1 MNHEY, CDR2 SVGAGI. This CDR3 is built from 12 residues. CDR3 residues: CASTPPTDTQYF. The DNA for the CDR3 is TGTGCCAGCACCCCCCCCACAGATACGCAGTATTTT.

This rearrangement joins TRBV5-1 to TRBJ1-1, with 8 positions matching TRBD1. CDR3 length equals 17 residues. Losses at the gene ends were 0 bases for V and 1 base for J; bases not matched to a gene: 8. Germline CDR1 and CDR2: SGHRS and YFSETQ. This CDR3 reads CASSLAGRGLENTEAFF. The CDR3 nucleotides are TGCGCCAGCAGCTTGGCGGGCAGGGGGCTCGAGAACACTGAAGCTTTCTTT.

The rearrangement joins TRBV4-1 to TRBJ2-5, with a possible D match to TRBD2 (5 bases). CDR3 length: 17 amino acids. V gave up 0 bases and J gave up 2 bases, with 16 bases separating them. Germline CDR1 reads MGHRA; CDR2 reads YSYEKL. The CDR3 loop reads CASSQEALRGNQETQYF. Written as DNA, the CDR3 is TGCGCCAGCAGCCAAGAAGCGCTCCGGGGAAATCAAGAGACCCAGTACTTC.

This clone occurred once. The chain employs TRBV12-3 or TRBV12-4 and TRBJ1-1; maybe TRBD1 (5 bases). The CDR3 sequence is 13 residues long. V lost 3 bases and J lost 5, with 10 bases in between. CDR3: CASSLGGVTEAFF. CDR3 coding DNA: TGTGCCAGCAGTTTGGGGGGAGTTACTGAAGCTTTCTTT.

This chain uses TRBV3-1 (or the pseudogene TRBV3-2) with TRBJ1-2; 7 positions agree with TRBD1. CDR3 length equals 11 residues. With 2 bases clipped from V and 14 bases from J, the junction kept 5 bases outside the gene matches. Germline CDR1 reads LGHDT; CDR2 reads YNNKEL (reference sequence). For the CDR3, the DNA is TGTGCCAGCAGCCAATCCAGGGGGAGGACCTTC. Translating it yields CASSQSRGRTF.

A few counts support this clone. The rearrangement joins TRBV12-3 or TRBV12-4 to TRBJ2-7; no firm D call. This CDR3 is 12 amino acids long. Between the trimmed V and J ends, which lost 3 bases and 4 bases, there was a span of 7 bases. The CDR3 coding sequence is TGTGCCAGCAGTTTTGGGAAATACGAGCAGTACTTC. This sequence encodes CASSFGKYEQYF.

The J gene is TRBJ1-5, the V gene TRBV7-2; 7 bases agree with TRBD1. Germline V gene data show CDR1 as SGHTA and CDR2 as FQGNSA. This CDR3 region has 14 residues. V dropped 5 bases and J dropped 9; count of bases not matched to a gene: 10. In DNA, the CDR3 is TGTGCCAGCAGCCCGGGACAGCCCAGGGTGCCCCAGCATTTT. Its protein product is CASSPGQPRVPQHF.

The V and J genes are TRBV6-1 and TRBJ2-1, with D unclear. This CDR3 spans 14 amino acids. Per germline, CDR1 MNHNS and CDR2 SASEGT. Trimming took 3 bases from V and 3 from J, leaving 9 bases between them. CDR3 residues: CASSDRANYNEQFF. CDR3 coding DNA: TGTGCCAGCAGTGACCGGGCAAACTACAATGAGCAGTTCTTC.

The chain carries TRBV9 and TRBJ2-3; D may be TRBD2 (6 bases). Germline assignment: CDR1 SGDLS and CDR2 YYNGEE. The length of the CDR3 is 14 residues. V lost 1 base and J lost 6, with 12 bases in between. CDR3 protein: CASSVSSSGDTQYF. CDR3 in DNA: TGTGCCAGCAGCGTAAGCAGCAGCGGGGATACGCAGTATTTT.

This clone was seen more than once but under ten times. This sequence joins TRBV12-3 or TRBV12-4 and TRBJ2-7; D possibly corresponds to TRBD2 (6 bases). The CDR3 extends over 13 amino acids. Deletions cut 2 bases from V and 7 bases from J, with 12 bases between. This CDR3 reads CASSLNSAGEQYF. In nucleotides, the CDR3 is TGTGCCAGCAGTTTAAACTCCGCGGGGGAGCAGTACTTC.

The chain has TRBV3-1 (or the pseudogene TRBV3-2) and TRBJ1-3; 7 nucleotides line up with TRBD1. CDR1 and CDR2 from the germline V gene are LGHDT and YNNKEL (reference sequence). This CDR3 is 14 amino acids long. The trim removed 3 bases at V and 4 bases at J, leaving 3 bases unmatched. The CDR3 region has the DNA TGTGCCAGCAGCCAGGGGACAGCGGGAAACACCATATATTTT. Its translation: CASSQGTAGNTIYF.